The clone carrying this T cell receptor (beta chain) was picked up a small number of times. The CDR3 has 15 residues. Trimming removed 4 bases at V and 5 bases at J, with 18 bases between. CDR1 is SEHNR, CDR2 FQNEAQ, per germline (reference sequence). The data were produced by immunoSEQ multiplex PCR, yet TCRdb's version contains in-frame clones alone and is incomplete. The sample contains 200,000 to 250,000 clones, 70% to 90% of which appear only once. This sample stems from a study of blood T cell repertoires in COVID-19. Recovered status in Cohort 3 required two negative PCRs, clearance, or symptom resolution.

Material: PBMCs or T cells enriched from blood (not recorded which). V usage is TRBV7-9 and J usage is TRBJ2-7; D ambiguous. This receptor was obtained from a man aged 30 to 39 who had recovered from COVID-19. CDR3 DNA: TGTGCCAGCAGCTCTTTTATGCGAGTAGTCCACGAGCAGTACTTC. As protein: CASSSFMRVVHEQYF.